This paragraph reports one T cell receptor beta chain. Its antigen remains unknown. This entry comes from a study of T cells in localized non-small cell lung cancer. Study observations and caveats: Adjacent lung had a median around 50 of the 100 largest tumor clones. Among the tissues sampled, uninvolved adjacent lung had the highest T cell clonality, above tumor.

This table comes from immunoSEQ multiplex PCR, and its TCRdb copy is limited to in-frame clones, with some not included. This table holds more than 30,000 clones, 78% found once. CDR1 is SGHNT, CDR2 YENEEA, per germline. The V end lost 1 base, the J end lost 0 bases, and 3 bases lay between the germline ends. The CDR3 is made up of 13 amino acids. This material consisted of peripheral blood, taken before any cancer treatment. The V and J genes are TRBV11-3 and TRBJ1-1; D uncertain. This sequence was found in a male donor aged 60 or over with stage II squamous cell lung carcinoma. CDR3 sequence (DNA): TGTGCCAGCAGCTTAGGCGTGAACACTGAAGCTTTCTTT. This codes for CASSLGVNTEAFF.